This T cell receptor (beta chain) was recovered during a study of beta chain features in type 1 diabetes. Whole-study results and caveats: cDNA-based sequencing might over-represent cells highly expressing TCR. Type 1 diabetes patients had VDJ junctions that carried fewer insertions and more deletions.

Note on this clone: Its antigen is not identified.

Germline values: CDR1 LNHDA, CDR2 SQIVND (reference sequence). The CDR3 consists of 14 residues. V shed 10 bases and J 1 base; nucleotides not matched to a gene: 10. As every portion of the isolated RNA was reverse transcribed, the sequencing read expressed TCRB transcripts. There were 3 million to 4 million reads on average in the naive, central memory and regulatory T cell samples. Clones were read by immunoSEQ multiplex PCR, and TCRdb kept only the in-frame ones, dropping some. The sample has hundreds of thousands of clones; around a sixth are singletons. This chain connects TRBV19 to TRBJ2-7, with TRBD1 identical over 7 bases. The sequencing sample was made of naive CD4+ T cells from blood. The clonotype was recovered from a man aged 18 to 30 in good health. DNA of the CDR3: TGTGCCACCAGACCGGGACAGCTTTCCTACGAGCAGTACTTC. This translates into CATRPGQLSYEQYF.